The 8 T cell receptor beta chains given below trace back to one sample, sequenced in a study of CD8 T cells in Susac syndrome. RNA amounts of roughly 0.45 to 1 ug underwent reverse transcription with random hexamers. Each CDR3 protein gets one entry after TCRdb re-called the immunoSEQ multiplex PCR reads with MiXCR. The data show 100,000 to 150,000 distinct CDR3 sequences, over 90% seen once. Sequenced sample: CD4+ T cells from PBMCs. These receptors were collected from a human donor in good health.

The V gene is TRBV29-1, the J gene TRBJ2-7; no reliable D call. Germline CDR1 SQVTM, CDR2 ANQGSEA. V was pared by 4 bases and J by 2 bases, with 15 bases between. The CDR3 sequence is 14 residues long. The CDR3 here is CSVGDPKVAYEQYF. DNA for the CDR3: TGCAGCGTTGGTGACCCAAAAGTGGCCTACGAGCAGTACTTC.

The chain has TRBV15 and TRBJ1-1; D is possibly TRBD1 (5 bases). Deletions cut 5 bases from V and 1 base from J, with 8 bases between. This CDR3 contains 13 residues. Looked up from germline, CDR1 is LNHNV and CDR2 is YYDKDF (reference sequence). The CDR3 region has the DNA TGTGCCACCAGCCTCGACAGGAACACTGAAGCTTTCTTT. As protein: CATSLDRNTEAFF.

The V and J genes are TRBV29-1 and TRBJ2-7, with 13 bases fitting TRBD2. The CDR3 sequence is 14 residues long. From germline, CDR1 is SQVTM and CDR2 ANQGSEA. V gave up 5 bases and J gave up 4 bases; unmatched junction bases: 5. CDR3 sequence: CSVRTSGSAYEQYF. In DNA form, the CDR3 reads TGCAGCGTTCGGACTAGCGGGAGTGCTTACGAGCAGTACTTC.

The CDR3 reads CSVTAGLQETQYF. The CDR3 bases are TGCAGCGTTACGGCGGGGTTACAAGAGACCCAGTACTTC. The gene calls are TRBV29-1 and TRBJ2-5; tentatively, D is TRBD2 (6 bases). The CDR3 runs 13 residues. Germline V gene sequence: CDR1 SQVTM, CDR2 ANQGSEA. Trimming took off 5 bases at V and 2 bases at J, with 12 bases between the two ends.

The chain links TRBV13 to TRBJ1-2; no definite D call. The germline V and J ends were trimmed by 2 bases and 0 bases, with 7 bases remaining between them. CDR1 is PRHDT, CDR2 FYEKMQ, per germline (reference sequence). This CDR3 contains 14 residues. The CDR3 coding sequence is TGTGCCAGCAGCTTACGGGGTTCTAACTATGGCTACACCTTC. It encodes CASSLRGSNYGYTF.

Only a few counts were recorded for this clonotype. The chain links TRBV7-2 to TRBJ2-1; no clear D gene. Germline V lookup: CDR1 SGHTA, CDR2 FQGNSA. This CDR3 region has 15 residues. The V end was cut by 5 bases, the J end by 0 bases, with 11 bases between. CDR3 DNA: TGTGCCAGCAGCCCTTTGGGATCCTCCTACAATGAGCAGTTCTTC. Protein product: CASSPLGSSYNEQFF.

DNA for the CDR3: TGTGCCAGCGGGCTCTTACACGGTCAGCCCCAGCATTTT. Translated, it gives CASGLLHGQPQHF. The chain has TRBV3-1 and TRBJ1-5; no clear D gene. Germline CDR1 is LGHDT and CDR2 is YNNKEL (reference sequence). The CDR3 consists of 13 residues. V lost 8 bases to trimming and J lost 6 bases, with 14 bases between them. Together with reference TRBV3-1 and TRBJ1-5, the CDR3 gives the full variable domain: DTAVSQTPKYLVTQMGNDKSIKCEQNLGHDTMYWYKQDSKKFLKIMFSYNNKELIINETVPNRFSPKSPDKAHLNLHINSLELGDSAVYFCASGLLHGQPQHFGDGTRLSIL.

In nucleotides, the CDR3 is TGTGCCAGCAGCCTCCCCCCCCCACTAGCGGGAGGGTCGGACGAGCAGTACTTC. Translating gives CASSLPPPLAGGSDEQYF. This chain uses TRBV14 with TRBJ2-7; 13 positions agree with TRBD2. Germline values: CDR1 SGHDN, CDR2 FVKESK. Trimming removed 4 bases from V and 5 bases from J; junction bases left unmatched: 14. The CDR3 sequence is 18 residues long.